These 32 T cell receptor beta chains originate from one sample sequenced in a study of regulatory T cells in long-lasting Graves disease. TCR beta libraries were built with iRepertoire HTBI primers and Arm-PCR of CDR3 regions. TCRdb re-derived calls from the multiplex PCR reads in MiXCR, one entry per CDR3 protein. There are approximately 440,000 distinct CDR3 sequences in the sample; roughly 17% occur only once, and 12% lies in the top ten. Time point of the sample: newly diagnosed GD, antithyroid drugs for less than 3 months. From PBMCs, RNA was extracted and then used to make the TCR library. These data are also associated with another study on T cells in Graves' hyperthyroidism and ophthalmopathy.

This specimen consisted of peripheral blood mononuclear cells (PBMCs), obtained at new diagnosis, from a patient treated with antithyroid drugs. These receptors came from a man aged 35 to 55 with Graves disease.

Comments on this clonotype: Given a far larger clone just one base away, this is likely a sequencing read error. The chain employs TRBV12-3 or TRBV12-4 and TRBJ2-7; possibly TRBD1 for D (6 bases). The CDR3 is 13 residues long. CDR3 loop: CASSLTGRYEQHF. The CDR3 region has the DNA TGTGCCAGCAGTCTGACAGGACGGTACGAGCAGCACTTC.

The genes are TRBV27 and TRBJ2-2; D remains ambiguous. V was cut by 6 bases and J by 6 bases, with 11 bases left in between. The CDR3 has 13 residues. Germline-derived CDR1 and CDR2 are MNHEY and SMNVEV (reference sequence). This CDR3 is CASSSRWAGELFF. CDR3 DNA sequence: TGTGCCAGCAGCAGTCGATGGGCCGGGGAGCTGTTTTTT.

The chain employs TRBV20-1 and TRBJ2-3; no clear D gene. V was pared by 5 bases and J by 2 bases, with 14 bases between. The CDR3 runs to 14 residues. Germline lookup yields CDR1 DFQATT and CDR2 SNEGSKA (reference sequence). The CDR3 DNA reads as TGCAGTGCTGAAGGGCCTGGGGTCACAGATACGCAGTATTTT. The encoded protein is CSAEGPGVTDTQYF.

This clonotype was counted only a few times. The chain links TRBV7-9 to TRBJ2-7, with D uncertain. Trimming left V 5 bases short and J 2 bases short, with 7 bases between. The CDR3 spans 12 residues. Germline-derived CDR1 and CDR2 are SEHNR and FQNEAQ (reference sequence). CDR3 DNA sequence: TGTGCCAGCAGCCCAGTGCCCTACGAGCAGTACTTC. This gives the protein CASSPVPYEQYF.

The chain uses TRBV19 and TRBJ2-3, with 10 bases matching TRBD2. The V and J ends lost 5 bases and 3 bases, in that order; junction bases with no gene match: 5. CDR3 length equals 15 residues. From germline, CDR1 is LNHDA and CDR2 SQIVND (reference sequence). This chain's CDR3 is CASSPSGSMTDTQYF. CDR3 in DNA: TGTGCCAGTAGTCCTAGCGGGAGTATGACAGATACGCAGTATTTT.

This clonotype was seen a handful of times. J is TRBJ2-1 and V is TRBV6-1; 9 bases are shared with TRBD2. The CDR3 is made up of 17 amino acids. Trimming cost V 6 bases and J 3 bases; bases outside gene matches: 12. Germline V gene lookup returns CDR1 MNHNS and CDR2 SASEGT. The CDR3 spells CASSRGVGREGYNEQFF. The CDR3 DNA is TGTGCCAGCAGCCGCGGGGTAGGGCGGGAGGGCTACAATGAGCAGTTCTTC.

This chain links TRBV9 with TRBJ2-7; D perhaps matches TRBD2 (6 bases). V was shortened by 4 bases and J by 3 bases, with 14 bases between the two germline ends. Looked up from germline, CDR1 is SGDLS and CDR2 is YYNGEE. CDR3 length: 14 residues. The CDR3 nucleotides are TGTGCCAGCAGCTCTTCCCGGGACTTCTACGAGCAGTACTTC. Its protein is CASSSSRDFYEQYF.

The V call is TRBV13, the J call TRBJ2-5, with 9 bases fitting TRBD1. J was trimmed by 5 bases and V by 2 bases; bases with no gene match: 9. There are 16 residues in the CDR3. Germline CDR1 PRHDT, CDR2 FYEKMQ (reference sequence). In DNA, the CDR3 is TGTGCCAGCAGCTTATATTCGGACAGGGGTTCCGAGACCCAGTACTTC. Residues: CASSLYSDRGSETQYF.

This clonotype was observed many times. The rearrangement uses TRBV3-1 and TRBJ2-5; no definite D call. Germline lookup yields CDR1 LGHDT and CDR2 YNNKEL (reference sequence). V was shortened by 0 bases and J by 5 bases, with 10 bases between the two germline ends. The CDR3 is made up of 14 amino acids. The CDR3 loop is CASSQDLKKETQYF. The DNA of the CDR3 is TGTGCCAGCAGCCAAGATCTAAAGAAGGAGACCCAGTACTTC.

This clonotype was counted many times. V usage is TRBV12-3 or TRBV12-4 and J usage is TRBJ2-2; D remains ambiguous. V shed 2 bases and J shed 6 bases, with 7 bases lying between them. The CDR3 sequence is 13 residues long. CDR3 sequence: CASSLRAAGELFF. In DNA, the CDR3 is TGTGCCAGCAGTTTACGGGCCGCCGGGGAGCTGTTTTTT.

CDR3 region: CATTGTDYNEQYF. CDR3 nucleotide sequence: TGTGCCACAACCGGGACAGACTACAATGAGCAGTACTTC. The chain is built from TRBV10-3 and TRBJ2-4; 7 positions agree with TRBD1. The CDR3 has 13 residues. The V gene end was trimmed by 10 bases and the J gene end by 13 bases; junction bases not matched to a gene: 16. Germline loops: CDR1 ENHRY, CDR2 SYGVKD.

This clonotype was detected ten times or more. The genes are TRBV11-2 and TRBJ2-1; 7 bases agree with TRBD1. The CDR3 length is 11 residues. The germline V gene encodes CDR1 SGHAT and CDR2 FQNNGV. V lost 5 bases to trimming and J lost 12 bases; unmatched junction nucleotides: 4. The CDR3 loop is CASSHRQGQFF. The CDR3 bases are TGTGCCAGCAGCCACCGACAGGGGCAGTTCTTC.

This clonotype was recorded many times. DNA of the CDR3: TGCGCCAGCAGCGTGCAAACTAGCGGGAGGGCAAATGAGCAGTTCTTC. This sequence encodes CASSVQTSGRANEQFF. The J gene is TRBJ2-1, the V gene TRBV5-1, with TRBD2 identical over 13 bases. This CDR3 comprises 16 residues. V gave up 4 bases and J gave up 7 bases; unmatched junction bases: 8. Germline V gene sequence: CDR1 SGHRS, CDR2 YFSETQ.

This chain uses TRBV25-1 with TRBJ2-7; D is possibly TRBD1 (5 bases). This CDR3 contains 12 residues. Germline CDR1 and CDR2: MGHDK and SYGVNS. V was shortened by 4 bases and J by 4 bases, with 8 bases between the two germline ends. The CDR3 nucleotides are TGTGCCAGCAGTGGGAGACAGTACGAGCAGTACTTC. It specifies CASSGRQYEQYF.

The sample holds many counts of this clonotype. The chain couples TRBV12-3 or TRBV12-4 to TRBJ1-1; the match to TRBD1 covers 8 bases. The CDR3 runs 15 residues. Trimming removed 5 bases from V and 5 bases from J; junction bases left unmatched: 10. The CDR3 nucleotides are TGTGCCAGCAGTCCAAGCGGACAGGGAGGGACTGAAGCTTTCTTT. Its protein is CASSPSGQGGTEAFF.

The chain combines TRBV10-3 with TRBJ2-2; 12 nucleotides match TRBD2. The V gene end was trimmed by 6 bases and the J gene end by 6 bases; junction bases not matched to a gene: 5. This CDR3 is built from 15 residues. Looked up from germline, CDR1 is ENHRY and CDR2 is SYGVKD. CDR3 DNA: TGTGCCATCAGCCTAGCGGGAGGGCCTGCCGGGGAGCTGTTTTTT. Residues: CAISLAGGPAGELFF.

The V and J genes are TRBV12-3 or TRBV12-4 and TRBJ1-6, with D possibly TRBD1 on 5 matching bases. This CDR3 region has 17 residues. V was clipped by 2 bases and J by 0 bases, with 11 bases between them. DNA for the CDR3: TGTGCCAGCAGTTTAAATGGGGCAGGCTCCTATAATTCACCCCTCCACTTT. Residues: CASSLNGAGSYNSPLHF.

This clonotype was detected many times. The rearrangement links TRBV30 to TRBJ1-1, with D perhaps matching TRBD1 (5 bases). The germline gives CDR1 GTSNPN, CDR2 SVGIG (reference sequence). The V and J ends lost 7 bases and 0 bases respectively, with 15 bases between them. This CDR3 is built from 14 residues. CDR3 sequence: CAFGRGGMNTEAFF. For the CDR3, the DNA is TGTGCCTTTGGACGGGGGGGTATGAACACTGAAGCTTTCTTT.

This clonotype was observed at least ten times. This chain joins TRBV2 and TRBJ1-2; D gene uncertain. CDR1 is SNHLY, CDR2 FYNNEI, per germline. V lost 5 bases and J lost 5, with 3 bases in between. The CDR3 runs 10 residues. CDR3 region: CASSSYGYTF. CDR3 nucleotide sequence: TGTGCCAGCAGTTCGTATGGCTACACCTTC.

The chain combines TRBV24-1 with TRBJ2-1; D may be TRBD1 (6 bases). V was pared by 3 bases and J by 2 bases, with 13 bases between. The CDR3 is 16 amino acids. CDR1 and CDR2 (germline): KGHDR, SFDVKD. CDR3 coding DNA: TGTGCCACCAGTGATCCTACAGGGTCTCCCTACAATGAGCAGTTCTTC. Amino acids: CATSDPTGSPYNEQFF.

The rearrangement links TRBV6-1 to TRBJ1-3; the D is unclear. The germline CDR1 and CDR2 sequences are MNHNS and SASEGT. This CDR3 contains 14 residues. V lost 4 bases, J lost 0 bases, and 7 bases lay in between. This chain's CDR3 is CASSGGPSGNTIYF. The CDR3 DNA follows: TGTGCCAGCAGTGGAGGTCCCTCTGGAAACACCATATATTTT.

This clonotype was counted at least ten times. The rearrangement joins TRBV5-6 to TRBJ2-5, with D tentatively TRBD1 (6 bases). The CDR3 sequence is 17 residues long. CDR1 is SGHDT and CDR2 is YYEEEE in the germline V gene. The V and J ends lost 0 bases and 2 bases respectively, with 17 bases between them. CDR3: CASSLGQGRDIQETQYF. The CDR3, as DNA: TGTGCCAGCAGCTTGGGGCAGGGGAGAGACATACAAGAGACCCAGTACTTC.

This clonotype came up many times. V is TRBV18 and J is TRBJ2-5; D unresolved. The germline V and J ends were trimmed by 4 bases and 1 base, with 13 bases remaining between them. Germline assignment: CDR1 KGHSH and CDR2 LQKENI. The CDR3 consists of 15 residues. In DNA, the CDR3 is TGTGCCAGCTCACGTAGAACAGAACCCCAAGAGACCCAGTACTTC. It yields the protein CASSRRTEPQETQYF.

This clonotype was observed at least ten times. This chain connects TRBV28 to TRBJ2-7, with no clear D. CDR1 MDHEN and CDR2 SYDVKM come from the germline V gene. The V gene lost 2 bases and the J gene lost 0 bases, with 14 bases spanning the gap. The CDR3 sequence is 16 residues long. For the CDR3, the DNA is TGTGCCAGCAGTTTAAACCGGCCAGGAAGCTCCTACGAGCAGTACTTC. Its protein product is CASSLNRPGSSYEQYF.

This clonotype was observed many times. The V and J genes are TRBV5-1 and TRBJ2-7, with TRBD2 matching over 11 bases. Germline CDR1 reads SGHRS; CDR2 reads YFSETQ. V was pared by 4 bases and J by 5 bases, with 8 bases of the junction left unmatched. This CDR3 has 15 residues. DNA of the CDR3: TGCGCCAGCAGCCAGCAAGCTAGCGGGAGGAACGAGCAGTACTTC. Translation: CASSQQASGRNEQYF.

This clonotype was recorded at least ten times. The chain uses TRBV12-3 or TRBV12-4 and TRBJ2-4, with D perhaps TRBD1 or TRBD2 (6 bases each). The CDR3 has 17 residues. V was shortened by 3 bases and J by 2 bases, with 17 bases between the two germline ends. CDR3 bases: TGTGCCAGCAGTTTCGGACAGTCAGGAGGGTCCAAAAACATTCAGTACTTC. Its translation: CASSFGQSGGSKNIQYF.

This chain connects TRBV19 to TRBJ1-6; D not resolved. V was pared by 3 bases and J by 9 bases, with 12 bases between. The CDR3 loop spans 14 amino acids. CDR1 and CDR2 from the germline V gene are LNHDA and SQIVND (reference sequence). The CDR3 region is CASSIVRGSSPLHF. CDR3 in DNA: TGTGCCAGTAGTATTGTTCGCGGGAGTTCACCCCTCCACTTT.

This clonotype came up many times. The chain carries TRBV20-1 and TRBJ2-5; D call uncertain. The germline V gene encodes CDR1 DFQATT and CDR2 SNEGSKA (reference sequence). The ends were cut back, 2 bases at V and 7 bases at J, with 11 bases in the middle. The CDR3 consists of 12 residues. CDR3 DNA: TGCAGTGCTAGAAGCATTAGCACGACCCAGTACTTC. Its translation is CSARSISTTQYF.

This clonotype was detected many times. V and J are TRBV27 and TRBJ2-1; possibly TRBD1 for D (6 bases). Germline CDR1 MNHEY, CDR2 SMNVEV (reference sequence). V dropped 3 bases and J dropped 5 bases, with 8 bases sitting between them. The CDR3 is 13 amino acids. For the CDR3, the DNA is TGTGCCAGCAGTTTCCCAGGGGACAATGAGCAGTTCTTC. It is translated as CASSFPGDNEQFF.

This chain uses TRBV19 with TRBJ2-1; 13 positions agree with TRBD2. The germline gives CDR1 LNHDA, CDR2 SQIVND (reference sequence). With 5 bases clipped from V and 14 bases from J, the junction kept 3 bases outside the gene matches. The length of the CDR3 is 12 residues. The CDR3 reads CASSGLAGVKFF. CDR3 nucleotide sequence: TGTGCCAGTAGTGGACTAGCGGGAGTGAAGTTCTTC.

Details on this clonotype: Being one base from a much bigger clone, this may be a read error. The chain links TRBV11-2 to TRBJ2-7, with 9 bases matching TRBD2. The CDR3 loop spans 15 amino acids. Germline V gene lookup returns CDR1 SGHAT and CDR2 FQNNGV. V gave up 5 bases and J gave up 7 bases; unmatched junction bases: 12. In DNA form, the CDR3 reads TGTGCCAGCAGCCAGACTAGCGGTGCCTACAATGAGCAGTACTTC. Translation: CASSQTSGAYNEQYF. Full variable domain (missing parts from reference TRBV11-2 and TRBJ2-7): EAGVAQSPRYKIIEKRQSVAFWCNPISGHATLYWYQQILGQGPKLLIQFQNNGVVDDSQLPKDRFSAERLKGVDSTLKIQPAKLEDSAVYLCASSQTSGAYNEQYFGPGTRLTVT.

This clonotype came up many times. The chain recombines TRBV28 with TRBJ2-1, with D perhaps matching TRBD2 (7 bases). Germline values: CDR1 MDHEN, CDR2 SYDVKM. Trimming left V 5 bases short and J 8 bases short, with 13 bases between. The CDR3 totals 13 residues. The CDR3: CASSVRGAHEQFF. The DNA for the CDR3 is TGTGCCAGCAGTGTCCGGGGGGCTCATGAGCAGTTCTTC. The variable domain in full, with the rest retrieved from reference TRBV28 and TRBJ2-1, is DVKVTQSSRYLVKRTGEKVFLECVQDMDHENMFWYRQDPGLGLRLIYFSYDVKMKEKGDIPEGYSVSREKKERFSLILESASTNQTSMYLCASSVRGAHEQFFGPGTRLTVL.